The present TCR beta chain was sequenced within a study of CD8 T cells in Susac syndrome. J lost 6 bases, V lost 6 bases, and 14 bases had no gene match. The CDR3 totals 16 residues. RNA amounts of about 0.45 to 1 ug underwent reverse transcription with random hexamers. In TCRdb, the immunoSEQ multiplex PCR reads were re-called with MiXCR into one record per CDR3 protein. The sample lists about 200,000 distinct CDR3 sequences, 90% to 95% occurring once. The chain couples TRBV12-3 or TRBV12-4 to TRBJ2-3; 8 bases align to TRBD2. This sequence originates from a human donor with multiple sclerosis. Sequenced: CD4+ T cells from PBMCs. The CDR3 loop reads CASSKRLGLALDTQYF. CDR3 bases: TGTGCCAGCAGCAAACGCCTTGGACTAGCCCTGGATACGCAGTATTTT.